Listed below are T cell receptor beta chains from one sample, sequenced in a study of spatial heterogeneity in lung cancer. One entry per CDR3 protein, called by TCRdb with MiXCR from the 5' RACE reads. The sample contains fewer than 15,000 distinct CDR3 sequences, over 3% of which appear only once. The source material was lung tumor tissue, sampled at surgery. Source of these receptors: a male donor with early-stage non-small cell lung cancer. CDR3s include the opening cysteine and the closing phenylalanine or tryptophan. The order of the fields is D gene, clone size, J gene, V gene, CDR3 DNA, CDR3 protein. A D gene is named only where the DNA matches it firmly. Size is stated as once, few, many, or a class for an expanded clone.

d_call: TRBD2
clone_size: many
j_call: TRBJ2-6
v_call: TRBV3-1
cdr3_nt: TGTGCCAGCAGCCAGGGGGGGGCTGGGGCCAACGTCCTGACTTTC
cdr3_aa: CASSQGGAGANVLTF

d_call: -
clone_size: many
j_call: TRBJ2-3
v_call: TRBV28
cdr3_nt: TGTGCCAGCAGTTACTACCTATCACCGGGTGCTAGCACAGATACGCAGTATTTT
cdr3_aa: CASSYYLSPGASTDTQYF

d_call: -
clone_size: many
j_call: TRBJ2-7
v_call: TRBV7-2
cdr3_nt: TGTGCCAGCAGCTTTGGTCAGAGCTACGAGCAGTACTTC
cdr3_aa: CASSFGQSYEQYF

d_call: -
clone_size: many
j_call: TRBJ2-7
v_call: TRBV23-1
cdr3_nt: TGCGCCAGCAGTCAAGGGATCAACTACGAGCAGTACTTC
cdr3_aa: CASSQGINYEQYF

d_call: -
clone_size: many
j_call: TRBJ2-2
v_call: TRBV4-3
cdr3_nt: TGCGCCAGCAGCCAAGAACTTCGGGGGCTCAACACCGGGGAGCTGTTTTTT
cdr3_aa: CASSQELRGLNTGELFF

d_call: TRBD1
clone_size: few
j_call: TRBJ1-1
v_call: TRBV6-5
cdr3_nt: TGTGCCAGCAGATTCAACTATCAGGGGGCTGAAGCTTTCTTT
cdr3_aa: CASRFNYQGAEAFF

d_call: -
clone_size: many
j_call: TRBJ1-3
v_call: TRBV15
cdr3_nt: TGTGCCACCAGCGTGGGACGGACGGAACGAAACACCATATATTTT
cdr3_aa: CATSVGRTERNTIYF

d_call: -
clone_size: many
j_call: TRBJ1-1
v_call: TRBV4-1
cdr3_nt: TGCGCCAGCAGCCATCACAGTAGGCTGAACACTGAAGCTTTCTTT
cdr3_aa: CASSHHSRLNTEAFF

d_call: -
clone_size: medium-sized
j_call: TRBJ2-1
v_call: TRBV20-1
cdr3_nt: TGCAGTGCTAGACTCGTAACCTCGGGATCCTACAATGAGCAGTTCTTC
cdr3_aa: CSARLVTSGSYNEQFF

d_call: -
clone_size: many
j_call: TRBJ1-4
v_call: TRBV12-3/TRBV12-4
cdr3_nt: TGTGCCAGCAGTTTGCAGGAAACTAATGAAAAACTGTTTTTT
cdr3_aa: CASSLQETNEKLFF

d_call: TRBD1
clone_size: many
j_call: TRBJ1-5
v_call: TRBV20-1
cdr3_nt: TGCAGTGTTGTGACAGGGGGCGCCAACAATCAGCCCCAGCATTTT
cdr3_aa: CSVVTGGANNQPQHF

d_call: -
clone_size: many
j_call: TRBJ1-5
v_call: TRBV28
cdr3_nt: TGTGCCAGCACTACCGCCAATCAGCCCCAGCATTTT
cdr3_aa: CASTTANQPQHF

d_call: TRBD1
clone_size: many
j_call: TRBJ2-1
v_call: TRBV28
cdr3_nt: TGTGCCAGCAGTTCCTGGACAGGGGGCGACGACCGTATCCGGGATGAGCAGTTCTTC
cdr3_aa: CASSSWTGGDDRIRDEQFF

d_call: -
clone_size: many
j_call: TRBJ1-4
v_call: TRBV14
cdr3_nt: TGTGCCAGCAGCCAGAATTACTTCCCTAATGAAAAACTGTTTTTT
cdr3_aa: CASSQNYFPNEKLFF

d_call: -
clone_size: many
j_call: TRBJ2-7
v_call: TRBV4-1
cdr3_nt: TGCGCCAGCAGCCAAGATCTTGGGTCTTCGTACTACGAGCAGTACTTC
cdr3_aa: CASSQDLGSSYYEQYF